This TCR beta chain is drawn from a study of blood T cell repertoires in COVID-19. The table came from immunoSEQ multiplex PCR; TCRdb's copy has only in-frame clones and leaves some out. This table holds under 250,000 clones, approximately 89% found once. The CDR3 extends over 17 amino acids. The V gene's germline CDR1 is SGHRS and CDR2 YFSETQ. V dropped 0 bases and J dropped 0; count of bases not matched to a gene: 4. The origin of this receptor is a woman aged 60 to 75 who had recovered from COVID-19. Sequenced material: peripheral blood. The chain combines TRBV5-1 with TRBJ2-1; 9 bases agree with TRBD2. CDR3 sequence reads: CASSLVLAGSSYNEQFF. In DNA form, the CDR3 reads TGCGCCAGCAGCTTGGTCCTAGCGGGGAGCTCCTACAATGAGCAGTTCTTC.